This T cell receptor (beta chain) comes out of a study of cytomegalovirus exposure and HLA in healthy donors. Only in-frame clones appear in the TCRdb table, and some are missing; sequencing was by immunoSEQ multiplex PCR. The sample shows 160,000 or so clones, about 87% of them seen only once. Details on this clone: The target antigen is unknown.

The CDR3 runs 12 residues. V lost 6 bases and J 2 bases, leaving 7 bases between the germline ends. Germline values: CDR1 ENHRY, CDR2 SYGVKD. Study findings and constraints: Associated with cytomegalovirus, according to the listing, were approximately 160 TCR beta chains.

The rearrangement uses TRBV10-3 and TRBJ1-1; D is unresolved. The sample consisted of PBMCs. This receptor was obtained from a woman aged 25 to 39 in good health and CMV-seronegative. Here the CDR3 DNA reads TGTGCCATCAGGGCTTATAACACTGAAGCTTTCTTT. This encodes CAIRAYNTEAFF.